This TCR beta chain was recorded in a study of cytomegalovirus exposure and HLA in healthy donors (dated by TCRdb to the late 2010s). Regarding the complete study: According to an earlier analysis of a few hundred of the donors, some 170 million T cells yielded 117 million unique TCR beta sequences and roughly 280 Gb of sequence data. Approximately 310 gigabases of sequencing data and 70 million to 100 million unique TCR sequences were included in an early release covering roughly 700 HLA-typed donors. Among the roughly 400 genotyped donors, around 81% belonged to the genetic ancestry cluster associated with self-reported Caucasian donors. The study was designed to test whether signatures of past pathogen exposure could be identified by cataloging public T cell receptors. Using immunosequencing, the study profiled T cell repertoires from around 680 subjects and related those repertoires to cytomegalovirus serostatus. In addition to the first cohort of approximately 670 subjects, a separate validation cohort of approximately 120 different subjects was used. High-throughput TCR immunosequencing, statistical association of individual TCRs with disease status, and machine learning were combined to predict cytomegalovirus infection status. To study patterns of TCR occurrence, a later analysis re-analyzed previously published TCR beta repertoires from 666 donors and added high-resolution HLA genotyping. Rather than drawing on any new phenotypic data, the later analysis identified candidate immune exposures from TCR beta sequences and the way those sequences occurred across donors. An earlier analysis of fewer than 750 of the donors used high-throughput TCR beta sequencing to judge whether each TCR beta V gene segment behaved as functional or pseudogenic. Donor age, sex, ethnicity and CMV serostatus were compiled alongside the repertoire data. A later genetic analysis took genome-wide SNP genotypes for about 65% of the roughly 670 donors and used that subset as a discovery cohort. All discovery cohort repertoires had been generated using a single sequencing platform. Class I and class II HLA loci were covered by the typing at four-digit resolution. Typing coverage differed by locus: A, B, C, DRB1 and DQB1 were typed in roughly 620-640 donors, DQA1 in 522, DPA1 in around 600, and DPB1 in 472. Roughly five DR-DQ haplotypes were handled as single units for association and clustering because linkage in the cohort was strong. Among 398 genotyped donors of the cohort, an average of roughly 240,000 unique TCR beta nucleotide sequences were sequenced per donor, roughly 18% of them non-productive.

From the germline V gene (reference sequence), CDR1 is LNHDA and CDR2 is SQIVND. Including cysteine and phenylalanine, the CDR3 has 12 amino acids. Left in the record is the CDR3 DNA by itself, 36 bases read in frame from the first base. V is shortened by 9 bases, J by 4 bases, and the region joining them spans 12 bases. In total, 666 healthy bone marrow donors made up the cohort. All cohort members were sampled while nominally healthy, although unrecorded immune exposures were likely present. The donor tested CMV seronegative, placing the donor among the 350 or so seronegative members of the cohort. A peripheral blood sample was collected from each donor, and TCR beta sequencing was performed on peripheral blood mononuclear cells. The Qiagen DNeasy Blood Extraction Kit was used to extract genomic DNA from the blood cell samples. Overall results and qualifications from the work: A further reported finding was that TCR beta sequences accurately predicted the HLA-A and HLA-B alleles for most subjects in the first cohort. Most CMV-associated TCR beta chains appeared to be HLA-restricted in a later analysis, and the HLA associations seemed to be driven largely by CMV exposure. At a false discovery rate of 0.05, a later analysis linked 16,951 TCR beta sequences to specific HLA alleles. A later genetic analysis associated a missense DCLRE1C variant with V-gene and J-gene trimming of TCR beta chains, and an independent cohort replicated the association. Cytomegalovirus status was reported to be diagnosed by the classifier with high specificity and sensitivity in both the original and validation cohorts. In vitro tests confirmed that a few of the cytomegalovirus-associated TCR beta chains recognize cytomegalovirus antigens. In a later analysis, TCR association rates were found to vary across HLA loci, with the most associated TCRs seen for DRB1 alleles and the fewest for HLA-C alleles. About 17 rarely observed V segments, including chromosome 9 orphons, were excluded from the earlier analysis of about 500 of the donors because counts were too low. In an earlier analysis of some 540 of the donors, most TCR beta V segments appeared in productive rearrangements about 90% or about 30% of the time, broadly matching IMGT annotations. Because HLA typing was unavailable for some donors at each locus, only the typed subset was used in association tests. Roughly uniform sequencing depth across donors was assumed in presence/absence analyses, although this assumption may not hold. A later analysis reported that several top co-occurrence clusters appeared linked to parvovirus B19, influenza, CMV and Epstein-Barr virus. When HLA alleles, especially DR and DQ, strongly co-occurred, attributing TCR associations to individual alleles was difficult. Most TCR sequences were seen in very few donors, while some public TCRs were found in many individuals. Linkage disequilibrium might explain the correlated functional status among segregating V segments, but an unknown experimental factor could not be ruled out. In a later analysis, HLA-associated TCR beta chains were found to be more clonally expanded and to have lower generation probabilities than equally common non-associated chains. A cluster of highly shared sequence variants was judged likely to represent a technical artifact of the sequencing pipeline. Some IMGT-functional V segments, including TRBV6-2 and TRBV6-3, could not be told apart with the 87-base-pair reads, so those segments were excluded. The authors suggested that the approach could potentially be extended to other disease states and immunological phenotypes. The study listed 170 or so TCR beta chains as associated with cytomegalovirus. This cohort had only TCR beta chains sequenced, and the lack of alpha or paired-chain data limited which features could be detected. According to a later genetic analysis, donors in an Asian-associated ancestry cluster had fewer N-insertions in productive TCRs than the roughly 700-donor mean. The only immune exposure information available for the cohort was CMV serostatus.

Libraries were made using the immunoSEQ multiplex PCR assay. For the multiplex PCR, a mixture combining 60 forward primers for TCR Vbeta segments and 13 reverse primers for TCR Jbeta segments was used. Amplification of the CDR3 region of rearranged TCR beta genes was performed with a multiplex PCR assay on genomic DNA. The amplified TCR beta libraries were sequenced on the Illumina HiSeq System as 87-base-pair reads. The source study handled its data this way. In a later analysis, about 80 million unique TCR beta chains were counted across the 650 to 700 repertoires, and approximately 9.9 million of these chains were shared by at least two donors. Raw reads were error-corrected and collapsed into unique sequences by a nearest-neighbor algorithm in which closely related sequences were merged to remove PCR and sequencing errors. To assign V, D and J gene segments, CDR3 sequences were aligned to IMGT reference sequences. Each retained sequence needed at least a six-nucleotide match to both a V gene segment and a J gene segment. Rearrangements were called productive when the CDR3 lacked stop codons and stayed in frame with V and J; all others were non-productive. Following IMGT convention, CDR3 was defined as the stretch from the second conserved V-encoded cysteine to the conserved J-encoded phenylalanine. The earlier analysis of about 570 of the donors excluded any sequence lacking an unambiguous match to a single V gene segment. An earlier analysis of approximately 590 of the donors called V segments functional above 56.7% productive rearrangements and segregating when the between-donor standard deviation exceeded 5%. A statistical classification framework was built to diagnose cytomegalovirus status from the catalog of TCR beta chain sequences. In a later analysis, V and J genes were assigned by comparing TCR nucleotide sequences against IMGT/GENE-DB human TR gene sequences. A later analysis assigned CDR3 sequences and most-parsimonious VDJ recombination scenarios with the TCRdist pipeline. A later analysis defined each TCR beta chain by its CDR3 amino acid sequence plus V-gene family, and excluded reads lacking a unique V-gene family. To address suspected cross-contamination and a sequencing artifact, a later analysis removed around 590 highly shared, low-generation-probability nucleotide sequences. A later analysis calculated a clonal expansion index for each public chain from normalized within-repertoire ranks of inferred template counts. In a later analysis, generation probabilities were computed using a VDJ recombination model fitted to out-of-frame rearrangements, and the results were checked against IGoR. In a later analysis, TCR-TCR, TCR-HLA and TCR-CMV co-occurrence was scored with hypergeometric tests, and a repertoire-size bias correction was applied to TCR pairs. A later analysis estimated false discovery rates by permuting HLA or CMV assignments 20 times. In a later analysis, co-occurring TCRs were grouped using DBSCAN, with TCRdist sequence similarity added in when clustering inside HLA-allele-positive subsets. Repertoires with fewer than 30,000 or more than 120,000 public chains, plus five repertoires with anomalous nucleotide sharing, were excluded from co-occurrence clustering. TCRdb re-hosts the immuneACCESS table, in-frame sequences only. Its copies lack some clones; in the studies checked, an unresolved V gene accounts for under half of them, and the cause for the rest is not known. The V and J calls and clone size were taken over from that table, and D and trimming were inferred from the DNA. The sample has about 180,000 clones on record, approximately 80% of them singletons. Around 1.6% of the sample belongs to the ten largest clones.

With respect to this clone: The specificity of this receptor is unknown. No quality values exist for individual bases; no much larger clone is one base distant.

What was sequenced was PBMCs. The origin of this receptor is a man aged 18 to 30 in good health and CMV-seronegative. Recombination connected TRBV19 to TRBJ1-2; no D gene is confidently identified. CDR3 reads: CASKGAFYGYTF. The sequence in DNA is TGTGCCAGCAAAGGAGCATTCTATGGCTACACCTTC. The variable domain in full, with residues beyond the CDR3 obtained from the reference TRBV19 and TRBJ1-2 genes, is DGGITQSPKYLFRKEGQNVTLSCEQNLNHDAMYWYRQDPGQGLRLIYYSQIVNDFQKGDIAEGYSVSREKKESFPLTVTSAQKNPTAFYLCASKGAFYGYTFGSGTRLTVV.